These 17 T cell receptor beta chains came from one sample sequenced in a study of control samples from healthy donors and cancer patients. The protocol was immunoSEQ multiplex PCR, while the TCRdb copy is restricted to in-frame clones and leaves out a portion. The table records 130,000 or so clones, more than 70% of them present only once. Sequenced sample: blood. The receptor set was obtained from a man over 45 in good health.

The chain employs TRBV28 and TRBJ1-2, with 7 bases fitting TRBD1. After removal of 8 bases from V and 6 bases from J, the junction contained 12 bases not matched to a gene. The CDR3 extends over 14 amino acids. Germline V gene lookup returns CDR1 MDHEN and CDR2 SYDVKM. The DNA of the CDR3 is TGTGCCAGCGTGACAGGGTATAAAAGGGATGGCTACACCTTC. Encoded protein: CASVTGYKRDGYTF.

The chain uses TRBV5-6 and TRBJ2-2, with 10 bases aligning to TRBD1. J lost 4 bases, V lost 2 bases, and 5 bases had no gene match. The germline gives CDR1 SGHDT, CDR2 YYEEEE. The CDR3 has 16 residues. Here the CDR3 DNA reads TGTGCCAGCAGCTTATCCGGGACAGGGGTCACCGGGGAGCTGTTTTTT. The encoded protein is CASSLSGTGVTGELFF.

There are a few counts of this clone. The chain couples TRBV27 to TRBJ1-1; 8 bases align to TRBD1. Germline V CDR1 and CDR2: MNHEY, SMNVEV (reference sequence). V shed 10 bases, J shed 1 base, and the junction held 11 bases outside the gene matches. The CDR3 runs 15 residues. The CDR3 nucleotides are TGTGCCACCTCCGGACAGGGTAAGGGGAACACTGAAGCTTTCTTT. Its protein is CATSGQGKGNTEAFF.

The rearrangement joins TRBV24-1 to TRBJ1-4, with a weak D call TRBD1 (5 bases). The CDR3 has 16 amino acids. Trimming shortened V by 3 bases and J by 6 bases, and 16 bases separated the two germline ends. The germline CDR1 and CDR2 sequences are KGHDR and SFDVKD. The CDR3, as DNA: TGTGCCACCAGTGATCCCCCCAGGGTTGGTGATGAAAAACTGTTTTTT. As protein: CATSDPPRVGDEKLFF.

This chain connects TRBV7-2 to TRBJ1-3; 9 bases agree with TRBD1. Trimming at V came to 5 bases and at J to 4 bases, leaving 6 bases not matched to a gene. This CDR3 region has 15 residues. The germline gives CDR1 SGHTA, CDR2 FQGNSA. This CDR3 is CASSTRTGAGNTIYF. In DNA, the CDR3 is TGTGCCAGCAGCACCCGGACAGGGGCAGGAAACACCATATATTTT.

V and J are TRBV2 and TRBJ1-2; no clear D gene. The germline gives CDR1 SNHLY, CDR2 FYNNEI. Trimming pared 2 bases from V and 7 bases from J, leaving 20 bases between. CDR3 length: 16 residues. In DNA, the CDR3 is TGTGCCAGCAGTGAATCCGTTCAGGTATTTTCTGGTGGCTACACCTTC. Amino acid sequence: CASSESVQVFSGGYTF.

This chain links TRBV3-1 (or the pseudogene TRBV3-2) with TRBJ1-5, with D perhaps TRBD1 (6 bases). Germline V gene lookup returns CDR1 LGHDT and CDR2 YNNKEL (reference sequence). This CDR3 has 16 amino acids. The germline V and J ends were trimmed by 6 bases and 1 base, with 16 bases remaining between them. CDR3 in DNA: TGTGCCAGCAGTACCTTCATAGGGGGGAGCAATCAGCCCCAGCATTTT. It is translated as CASSTFIGGSNQPQHF.

This clone was found a few times. The J gene is TRBJ2-5, the V gene TRBV11-3; no firm D call. Germline V gene data show CDR1 as SGHNT and CDR2 as YENEEA. Deletions cut 5 bases from V and 5 bases from J, with 9 bases between. This CDR3 contains 12 residues. The CDR3 here is CASSLTGETQYF. The CDR3 DNA sequence: TGTGCCAGCAGCCTCACCGGGGAGACCCAGTACTTC.

V is TRBV3-1 (or the pseudogene TRBV3-2) and J is TRBJ1-1; D not certain. Per germline, CDR1 LGHDT and CDR2 YNNKEL (reference sequence). V lost 0 bases to trimming and J lost 9 bases, with 11 bases between them. The CDR3 spans 13 residues. The CDR3 sequence is CASSQDRRSQAFF. The CDR3 DNA follows: TGTGCCAGCAGCCAAGATCGGAGATCTCAAGCTTTCTTT.

This chain connects TRBV9 to TRBJ2-6; tentatively, D is TRBD2 (5 bases). Trimming shortened V by 0 bases and J by 3 bases, and 10 bases separated the two germline ends. The length of the CDR3 is 16 residues. CDR1 is SGDLS, CDR2 YYNGEE, per germline. Here the CDR3 DNA reads TGTGCCAGCAGCGTAGTTTCGGGATTTGGGGCCAACGTCCTGACTTTC. Protein: CASSVVSGFGANVLTF.

This rearrangement joins TRBV3-1 (or the pseudogene TRBV3-2) to TRBJ2-7; 9 nucleotides line up with TRBD2. The CDR3 length is 15 residues. The trim removed 1 base at V and 7 bases at J, leaving 8 bases unmatched. Germline V gene data show CDR1 as LGHDT and CDR2 as YNNKEL (reference sequence). CDR3 DNA: TGTGCCAGCAGCCAAGGGCTAGCGGGACCCATGGAGCAGTACTTC. Its protein is CASSQGLAGPMEQYF.

This clone came up a few times. The J gene is TRBJ2-7, the V gene TRBV19, with 9 positions matching TRBD1. CDR1 is LNHDA, CDR2 SQIVND, per germline (reference sequence). V trimming: 11 bases; J trimming: 4 bases; junction bases outside the gene matches: 6. CDR3 length: 12 residues. DNA of the CDR3: TGTGCCGGCTGGACAGGGGTATACGAGCAGTACTTC. Residues: CAGWTGVYEQYF.

The rearrangement uses TRBV9 and TRBJ1-1, with D possibly TRBD1 on 5 matching bases. This CDR3 region has 12 residues. CDR1 is SGDLS and CDR2 is YYNGEE in the germline V gene. Trimming removed 4 bases from V and 12 bases from J, with 16 bases in between. CDR3 sequence reads: CASSPGGWGTFF. The CDR3 coding sequence is TGTGCCAGCAGCCCCGGGGGGTGGGGGACTTTCTTT.

Only a few counts were recorded for this clone. This chain connects TRBV5-6 to TRBJ2-3, with D perhaps matching TRBD2 (5 bases). This CDR3 spans 15 amino acids. The ends were cut back, 6 bases at V and 6 bases at J, with 20 bases in the middle. Germline V lookup: CDR1 SGHDT, CDR2 YYEEEE. In nucleotides, the CDR3 is TGTGCCAGCATTCCCTGGACCCGAGGAGGCGATACGCAGTATTTT. It encodes CASIPWTRGGDTQYF.

The chain carries TRBV27 and TRBJ1-2; 9 bases are a match to TRBD1. The J segment lost 1 base and the V segment lost 5 bases, leaving 11 bases of the junction unmatched. The CDR3 is made up of 17 amino acids. Germline values: CDR1 MNHEY, CDR2 SMNVEV (reference sequence). This CDR3 reads CASSTIGQGPLNYGYTF. The CDR3 nucleotides read TGTGCCAGCAGTACCATCGGACAGGGGCCTCTTAACTATGGCTACACCTTC.

The gene calls are TRBV5-1 and TRBJ1-6; perhaps TRBD1 as D (6 bases). Trimming removed 1 base from V and 8 bases from J, with 10 bases in between. The germline CDR1 and CDR2 sequences are SGHRS and YFSETQ. The CDR3 is 14 amino acids. DNA for the CDR3: TGCGCCAGCAGCTTGCAACAGGGTGATTCACCCCTCCACTTT. This translates into CASSLQQGDSPLHF.

The chain joins TRBV5-1 to TRBJ1-1, with D unresolved. Germline CDR1 SGHRS, CDR2 YFSETQ. This CDR3 has 14 residues. Deletions cut 0 bases from V and 0 bases from J, with 6 bases between. Here the CDR3 reads CASSLDQVNTEAFF. CDR3 DNA: TGCGCCAGCAGCTTGGACCAGGTGAACACTGAAGCTTTCTTT.